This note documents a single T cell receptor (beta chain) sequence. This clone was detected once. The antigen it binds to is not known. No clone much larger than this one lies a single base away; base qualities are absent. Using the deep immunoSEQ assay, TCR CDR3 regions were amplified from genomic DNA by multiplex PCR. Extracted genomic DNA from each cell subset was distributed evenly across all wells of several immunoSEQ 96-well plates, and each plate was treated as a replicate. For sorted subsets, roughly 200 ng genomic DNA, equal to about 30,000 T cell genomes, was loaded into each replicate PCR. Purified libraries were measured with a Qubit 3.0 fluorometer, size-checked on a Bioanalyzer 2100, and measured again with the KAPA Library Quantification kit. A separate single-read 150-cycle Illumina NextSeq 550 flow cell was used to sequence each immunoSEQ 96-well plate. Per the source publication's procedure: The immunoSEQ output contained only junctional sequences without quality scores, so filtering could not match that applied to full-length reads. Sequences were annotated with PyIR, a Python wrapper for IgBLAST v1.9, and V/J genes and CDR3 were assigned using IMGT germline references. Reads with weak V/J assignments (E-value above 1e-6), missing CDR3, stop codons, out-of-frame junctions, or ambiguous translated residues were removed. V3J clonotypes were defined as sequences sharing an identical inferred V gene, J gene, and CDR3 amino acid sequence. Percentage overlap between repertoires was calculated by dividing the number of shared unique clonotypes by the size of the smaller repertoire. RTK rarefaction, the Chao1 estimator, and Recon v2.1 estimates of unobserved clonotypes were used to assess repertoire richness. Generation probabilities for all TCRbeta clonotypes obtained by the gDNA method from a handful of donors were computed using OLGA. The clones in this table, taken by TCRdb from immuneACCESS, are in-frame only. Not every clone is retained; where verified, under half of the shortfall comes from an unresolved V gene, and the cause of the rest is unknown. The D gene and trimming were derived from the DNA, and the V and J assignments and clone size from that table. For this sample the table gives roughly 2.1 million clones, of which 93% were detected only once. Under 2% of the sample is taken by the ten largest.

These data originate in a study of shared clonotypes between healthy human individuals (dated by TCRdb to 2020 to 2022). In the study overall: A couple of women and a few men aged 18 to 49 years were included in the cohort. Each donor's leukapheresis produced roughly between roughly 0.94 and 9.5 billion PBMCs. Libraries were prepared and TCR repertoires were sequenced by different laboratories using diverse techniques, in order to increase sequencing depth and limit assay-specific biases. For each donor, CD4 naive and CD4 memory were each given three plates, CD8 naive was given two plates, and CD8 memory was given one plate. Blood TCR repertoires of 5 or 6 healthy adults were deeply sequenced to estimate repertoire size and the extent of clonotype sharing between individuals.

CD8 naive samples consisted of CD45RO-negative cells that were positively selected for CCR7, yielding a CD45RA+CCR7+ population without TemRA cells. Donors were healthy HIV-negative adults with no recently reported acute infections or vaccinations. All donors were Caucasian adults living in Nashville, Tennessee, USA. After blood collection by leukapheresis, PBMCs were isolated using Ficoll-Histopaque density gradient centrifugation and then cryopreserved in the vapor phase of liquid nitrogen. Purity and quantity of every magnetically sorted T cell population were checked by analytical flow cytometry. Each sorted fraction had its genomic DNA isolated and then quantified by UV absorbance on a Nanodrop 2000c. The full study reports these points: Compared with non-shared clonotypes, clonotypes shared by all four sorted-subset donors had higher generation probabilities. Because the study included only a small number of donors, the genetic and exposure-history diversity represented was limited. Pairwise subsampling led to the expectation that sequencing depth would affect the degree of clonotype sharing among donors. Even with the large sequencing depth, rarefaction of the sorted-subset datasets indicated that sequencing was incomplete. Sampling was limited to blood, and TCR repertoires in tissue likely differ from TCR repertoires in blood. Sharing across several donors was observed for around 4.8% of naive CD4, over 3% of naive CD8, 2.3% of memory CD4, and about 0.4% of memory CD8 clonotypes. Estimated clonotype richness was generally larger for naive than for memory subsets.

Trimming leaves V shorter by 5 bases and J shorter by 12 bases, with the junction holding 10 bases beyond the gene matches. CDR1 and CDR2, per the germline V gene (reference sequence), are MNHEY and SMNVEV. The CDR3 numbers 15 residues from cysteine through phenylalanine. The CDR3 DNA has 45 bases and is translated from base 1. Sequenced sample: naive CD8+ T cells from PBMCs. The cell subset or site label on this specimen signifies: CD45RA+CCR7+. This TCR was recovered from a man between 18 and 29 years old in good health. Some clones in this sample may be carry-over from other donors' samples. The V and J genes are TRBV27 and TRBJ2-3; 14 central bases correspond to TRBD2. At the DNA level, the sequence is TGTGCCAGCAGTCCAGGGACTAGCGGGAGTTTCTCTCAGTATTTT. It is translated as CASSPGTSGSFSQYF.